Below, 25 T cell receptor beta chains from the same sample are listed, as sequenced in a study of blood T cells in healthy people across ages (dated by TCRdb to the mid-2010s). Receptor libraries were prepared by 5' RACE. The sequencer was an Illumina HiSeq 2500. A second about 7 to 12 cycle PCR used a sample-barcoded 5' primer and a J-beta primer mix. TCRdb took the public reads, trimmed them with fastp at Q25, ran MiXCR for clone calling and kept in-frame beta chains. Each entry is one CDR3 protein sequence, shown with its most common DNA and genes. This sample holds around 400,000 distinct CDR3 sequences; about 52% were observed only once. Under 65% of the sample belongs to the ten largest clones. Sequenced input: blood. The source is a man aged 55 to 69 in good health.

This clonotype appeared a few times. This rearrangement joins TRBV7-2 to TRBJ1-2; unclear D gene. V was cut by 2 bases and J by 4 bases, with 14 bases left in between. The CDR3 is 15 residues long. Germline V CDR1 and CDR2: SGHTA, FQGNSA. The CDR3 is CASSLPLGGSYGYTF. DNA of the CDR3: TGTGCCAGCAGCTTACCCCTTGGTGGGTCCTATGGCTACACCTTC.

The chain carries TRBV9 and TRBJ1-2, with 12 nucleotides matching TRBD1. This CDR3 spans 16 amino acids. The J segment lost 7 bases and the V segment lost 3 bases, leaving 10 bases of the junction unmatched. Germline V gene data show CDR1 as SGDLS and CDR2 as YYNGEE. The DNA for the CDR3 is TGTGCCAGCAGCGCTACACCGGGACAGGGGGCGCGTGGCTACACCTTC. Protein: CASSATPGQGARGYTF.

The V gene is TRBV4-3, the J gene TRBJ2-3, with D possibly matching TRBD2 (6 bases). The V end was cut by 1 base, the J end by 4 bases, with 9 bases between. There are 14 residues in the CDR3. CDR1 and CDR2 (germline): LGHNA, YSLEER. In DNA form, the CDR3 reads TGCGCCAGCAGCCAAGTGTCGGGAGCAGATACGCAGTATTTT. Residues: CASSQVSGADTQYF.

This rearrangement joins TRBV5-1 to TRBJ2-5; tentatively, D is TRBD1 (6 bases). The CDR3 covers 15 residues. V was clipped by 3 bases and J by 2 bases, with 14 bases between them. Germline CDR1 is SGHRS and CDR2 is YFSETQ. In nucleotides, the CDR3 is TGCGCCAGCAGCTCCCAGGGGCGCGATCAAGAGACCCAGTACTTC. Translated, it gives CASSSQGRDQETQYF.

This chain connects TRBV27 to TRBJ1-2, with TRBD1 matching 8 bases. Trimming took 5 bases from V and 6 from J; bases not matched to a gene: 11. Germline CDR1 and CDR2: MNHEY and SMNVEV (reference sequence). This CDR3 is built from 15 residues. The CDR3 spells CASSPYRGELNGYTF. In DNA form, the CDR3 reads TGTGCCAGCAGTCCTTACAGGGGGGAACTAAATGGCTACACCTTC.

The chain joins TRBV20-1 to TRBJ2-3; D is perhaps TRBD1 (5 bases). The CDR3 covers 16 residues. CDR1 and CDR2 from the germline V gene are DFQATT and SNEGSKA (reference sequence). Trimming stripped 4 bases from V and 6 bases from J, with 23 bases between. This chain's CDR3 is CSATWPGPSLTDTQYF. CDR3 coding DNA: TGCAGTGCTACATGGCCAGGGCCTTCCCTCACGGATACGCAGTATTTT.

The CDR3 sequence is CASSAPGLAGVTDTQYF. As DNA, the CDR3 is TGTGCCAGCAGTGCCCCGGGACTAGCGGGAGTAACAGATACGCAGTATTTT. The V gene is TRBV27, the J gene TRBJ2-3; 14 bases agree with TRBD2. This CDR3 region has 17 residues. The ends lost 5 bases at V and 3 bases at J; junction bases unmatched: 7. Looked up from germline, CDR1 is MNHEY and CDR2 is SMNVEV (reference sequence).

V and J are TRBV27 and TRBJ2-1; the match to TRBD1 covers 9 bases. The CDR3 loop spans 15 amino acids. Trimming cost V 4 bases and J 14 bases; bases outside gene matches: 15. Per the germline V gene, CDR1 is MNHEY and CDR2 is SMNVEV (reference sequence). This CDR3 is CASSSTGQGRGLEFF. The CDR3 nucleotides are TGTGCCAGCAGTTCTACGGGACAGGGAAGGGGGTTGGAGTTCTTC.

V gene TRBV5-1 combines with J gene TRBJ2-3, with a possible D match to TRBD1 (5 bases). This CDR3 is built from 14 residues. V was trimmed by 3 bases and J by 2 bases, leaving 10 bases between them. The germline CDR1 and CDR2 sequences are SGHRS and YFSETQ. The CDR3 DNA follows: TGCGCCAGCAGCTCCAGACAGTTCACAGATACGCAGTATTTT. It is translated as CASSSRQFTDTQYF.

This clonotype was seen only a few times. The chain joins TRBV29-1 to TRBJ2-3, with TRBD2 matching 9 bases. The germline CDR1 and CDR2 sequences are SQVTM and ANQGSEA. The junction had 2 bases not matched to a gene; V was cut back by 3 bases and J by 1 base. This CDR3 has 14 residues. CDR3 nucleotide sequence: TGCAGCGTTGACCGGACTAGCGGCACAGATACGCAGTATTTT. Its protein product is CSVDRTSGTDTQYF.

This clonotype appeared a few times. V usage is TRBV24-1 and J usage is TRBJ2-6; D uncertain. The CDR3 runs to 16 residues. Germline V gene sequence: CDR1 KGHDR, CDR2 SFDVKD. V shed 3 bases and J shed 0 bases, with 8 bases lying between them. For the CDR3, the DNA is TGTGCCACCAGTGATCGGACGGTCTCTGGGGCCAACGTCCTGACTTTC. It is translated as CATSDRTVSGANVLTF.

The chain carries TRBV7-9 and TRBJ2-1; 11 bases are shared with TRBD2. The J segment lost 4 bases and the V segment lost 3 bases, leaving 8 bases of the junction unmatched. The CDR3 is 17 residues long. Germline CDR1 SEHNR, CDR2 FQNEAQ (reference sequence). The CDR3 bases are TGTGCCAGCAGCTTCCCGACCACTAGCGGGAGTTACAATGAGCAGTTCTTC. Translated, it gives CASSFPTTSGSYNEQFF.

This clonotype has only a few counts. V is TRBV2 and J is TRBJ2-5, with 9 bases identical to TRBD2. This CDR3 region has 14 residues. Germline V gives CDR1 SNHLY, CDR2 FYNNEI. V lost 6 bases, J lost 1 base, and 3 bases stayed unmatched. The CDR3 is CASRSGLAQETQYF. The CDR3, as DNA: TGTGCCAGCAGATCGGGACTAGCCCAAGAGACCCAGTACTTC.

The V gene is TRBV7-9, the J gene TRBJ2-3; D is possibly TRBD1 (5 bases). Germline V gene lookup returns CDR1 SEHNR and CDR2 FQNEAQ (reference sequence). The CDR3 contains 16 residues. Trimming shortened V by 4 bases and J by 0 bases, and 14 bases separated the two germline ends. CDR3 sequence (DNA): TGTGCCAGCAGCTCCAACAAGCAGGGTAGCACAGATACGCAGTATTTT. Protein: CASSSNKQGSTDTQYF.

The rearrangement uses TRBV6-5 and TRBJ2-1, with D uncertain. This CDR3 has 12 residues. The germline gives CDR1 MNHEY, CDR2 SVGAGI. Trimming took off 10 bases at V and 9 bases at J, with 16 bases between the two ends. CDR3 nucleotides: TGTGCCATCCTTCTAAGGTCTGGTGAGCAGTTCTTC. Translated, it gives CAILLRSGEQFF.

A few counts support this clonotype. The V and J genes are TRBV20-1 and TRBJ1-2; TRBD1 matches at 9 bases. V was clipped by 4 bases and J by 3 bases; unmatched bases: 9. The CDR3 length is 15 residues. Per the germline V gene, CDR1 is DFQATT and CDR2 is SNEGSKA (reference sequence). The CDR3 loop reads CSAMPFTGGDYGYTF. The CDR3 nucleotides are TGCAGTGCTATGCCCTTTACAGGGGGCGACTATGGCTACACCTTC.

The rearrangement joins TRBV20-1 to TRBJ2-3; TRBD2 matches at 11 bases. Germline loops: CDR1 DFQATT, CDR2 SNEGSKA (reference sequence). Germline trimming cut 0 bases from V and 8 bases from J; bases unmatched to any gene: 13. The length of the CDR3 is 17 residues. The CDR3, as DNA: TGCAGTGCTAGAGATCCTCTAGCGGGAGGTTCCTCTGGTACGCAGTATTTT. Translating gives CSARDPLAGGSSGTQYF.

Only a few counts were recorded for this clonotype. J is TRBJ2-1 and V is TRBV6-1; D is perhaps TRBD2 (5 bases). The germline V gene encodes CDR1 MNHNS and CDR2 SASEGT. V gave up 6 bases and J gave up 2 bases, with 11 bases separating them. This CDR3 region has 14 residues. The CDR3 DNA is TGTGCCAGCAGACCGGACTTAGCCTACAATGAGCAGTTCTTC. Its translation: CASRPDLAYNEQFF.

The CDR3 is CASSVLSRGAEAFF. For the CDR3, the DNA is TGTGCCAGCAGCGTCCTTTCGAGGGGCGCTGAAGCTTTCTTT. The gene calls are TRBV9 and TRBJ1-1; a weak D match, TRBD1 (5 bases). This CDR3 is 14 amino acids long. V lost 2 bases, J lost 6 bases, and 14 bases lay in between. The germline gives CDR1 SGDLS, CDR2 YYNGEE.

This chain links TRBV6-2 or TRBV6-3 with TRBJ2-5, with 9 bases lining up with TRBD1. CDR1 and CDR2 (germline): MNHEY, SVGEGT. There are 13 residues in the CDR3. Germline trimming cut 6 bases from V and 5 bases from J; bases unmatched to any gene: 4. CDR3 nucleotide sequence: TGTGCCAGCAGCACAGGGGGCCTGGAGACCCAGTACTTC. It translates to CASSTGGLETQYF.

This clonotype was seen a handful of times. The chain recombines TRBV29-1 with TRBJ2-1; unclear D gene. V gave up 6 bases and J gave up 8 bases, with 11 bases separating them. Germline CDR1 reads SQVTM; CDR2 reads ANQGSEA. CDR3 length: 11 residues. The CDR3 nucleotides read TGCAGCGTCGGCGGACGAGATGAGCAGTTCTTC. It specifies CSVGGRDEQFF.

The table lists this clonotype with a few counts. The chain carries TRBV29-1 and TRBJ2-1; TRBD2 matches 10 bases. This CDR3 spans 14 amino acids. Germline CDR1 and CDR2: SQVTM and ANQGSEA. Trimming at V came to 3 bases and at J to 3 bases, leaving 2 bases not matched to a gene. CDR3 loop: CSVDSSGGYNEQFF. The CDR3 DNA follows: TGCAGCGTTGATTCTAGCGGGGGCTACAATGAGCAGTTCTTC.

The chain carries TRBV20-1 and TRBJ2-1; TRBD2 matches 9 bases. Trimming removed 6 bases from V and 7 bases from J; junction bases left unmatched: 13. The length of the CDR3 is 15 residues. The V gene's germline CDR1 is DFQATT and CDR2 SNEGSKA (reference sequence). The CDR3 here is CSARSSSGGHNEQFF. CDR3 nucleotide sequence: TGCAGTGCCCGTTCGTCCAGCGGGGGGCATAATGAGCAGTTCTTC.

This rearrangement joins TRBV20-1 to TRBJ2-5; D is uncertain. V gave up 0 bases and J gave up 5 bases, with 16 bases separating them. CDR1 is DFQATT, CDR2 SNEGSKA, per germline (reference sequence). This CDR3 is 15 amino acids long. The CDR3 loop is CSARDRKRPSETQYF. Here the CDR3 DNA reads TGCAGTGCTAGAGATCGGAAGAGGCCCTCGGAGACCCAGTACTTC.

This clonotype came up once. CDR3 region: CASSLTGPSYNSPLHF. CDR3 bases: TGTGCCAGCAGCTTGACCGGCCCCTCCTATAATTCACCCCTCCACTTT. The chain links TRBV11-2 to TRBJ1-6; D not resolved. This CDR3 has 16 residues. CDR1 and CDR2 (germline): SGHAT, FQNNGV. V lost 3 bases, J lost 0 bases, and 9 bases lay in between. Looking up the rest from reference TRBV11-2 and TRBJ1-6 gives the full variable domain: EAGVAQSPRYKIIEKRQSVAFWCNPISGHATLYWYQQILGQGPKLLIQFQNNGVVDDSQLPKDRFSAERLKGVDSTLKIQPAKLEDSAVYLCASSLTGPSYNSPLHFGNGTRLTVT.